This T cell receptor (beta chain) was recorded in a study of T cells in Graves' hyperthyroidism and ophthalmopathy. About the research overall: At the time of initial diagnosis and before any treatment, peripheral blood was collected.

RNA transcripts served as the template for amplifying TCR beta CDR3 regions. The study used the HTBI primer set for a first-round RT-PCR of the TCR CDR3. TCRdb reprocessed the multiplex PCR reads via MiXCR and lists one record per CDR3 protein. Among around 610,000 distinct CDR3 sequences listed, approximately 14% were seen once. This clonotype appeared many times. V gave up 4 bases and J gave up 1 base, with 7 bases separating them. CDR3 length equals 12 residues. Germline V CDR1 and CDR2: SQVTM, ANQGSEA. In the ophthalmopathy cohort, Clinical Activity Score was at least 3, NOSPECS grade at least 4, and duration under 3 months. The study left out patients who had uncontrolled infection, other autoimmune disease, pregnancy or lactation. Thyroid ultrasound and orbital computed tomography, with clinical symptoms and serum thyroxine and TRAb, informed diagnoses.

The chain is built from TRBV29-1 and TRBJ1-1; D unresolved. Source material: blood. The TCR was taken from a woman aged 40 to 49 with Graves' ophthalmopathy. This CDR3 reads CSVVGENTEAFF. The CDR3, as DNA: TGCAGCGTTGTTGGGGAGAACACTGAAGCTTTCTTT.